The rows below give T cell receptor beta chains drawn from one sample of a study of blood T cell repertoires in COVID-19. Sequencing used immunoSEQ multiplex PCR; TCRdb keeps in-frame clones, though not all of them. The data contain about 99,000 clones, 84% of them singletons. Sequenced input: peripheral blood. All receptors derive from a man between 65 and 85 years old with active or convalescent COVID-19. CDR3s include the opening cysteine and the closing phenylalanine or tryptophan. D genes are given only for firm matches. Clone size is stated in some rows and not others, as once, few, many or a class when expanded.

J,size,V,D,DNA,CDR3
TRBJ2-2,-,TRBV2,-,TGTGCCAGTAACCGGGAAACAGCACCCACCGGGGAGCTGTTTTTT,CASNRETAPTGELFF
TRBJ2-5,-,TRBV28,-,TGTGCCAGCAGCTCCCTCCCAGAGACCCAGTACTTC,CASSSLPETQYF
TRBJ2-7,-,TRBV6-5,TRBD2,TGTGCCAGCAGTTACTCCCAGGCTAGCGGCTACGAGCAGTACTTC,CASSYSQASGYEQYF
TRBJ2-7,-,TRBV5-1,-,TGCGCCAGCAGCCCCGGCAGGGGAGTCTCCTACGAGCAGTACTTC,CASSPGRGVSYEQYF
TRBJ2-1,once,TRBV3-1/TRBV3-2,TRBD2,TGTGCCAGCAGCCAGGGGGGACTAGTGATGGGTGAGCAGTTCTTC,CASSQGGLVMGEQFF
TRBJ2-1,medium-sized,TRBV6-6,-,TGTGCCAGCAGCAGGGACTACAATGAGCAGTTCTTC,CASSRDYNEQFF
TRBJ2-7,-,TRBV5-1,TRBD1,TGCGCCAGCAGCCTGGACGGGACAGGGGGCCGCGAGCAGTACTTC,CASSLDGTGGREQYF
TRBJ2-3,-,TRBV4-3,TRBD1,TGCGCCAGCAGCCAGGGTTGGGGGACAGGGGGCACAGATACGCAGTATTTT,CASSQGWGTGGTDTQYF
TRBJ2-7,-,TRBV10-2,-,TGCGCCAGCAGGGTCTCGTCAGGGGAGGGCGAGCAGTACTTC,CASRVSSGEGEQYF
TRBJ2-1,-,TRBV19,-,TGTGCCAGTTCTCGTTACAATGAGCAGTTCTTC,CASSRYNEQFF
TRBJ2-3,few,TRBV2,TRBD1,TGTGCCAGCAGAGGGACAGGGGGTAAGGATACGCAGTATTTT,CASRGTGGKDTQYF
TRBJ1-5,-,TRBV19,TRBD1,TGTGCCAGTAGTATTAGGGACAGGGGGAACAATCAGCCCCAGCATTTT,CASSIRDRGNNQPQHF
TRBJ2-1,-,TRBV28,TRBD2,TGTGCCAGCAGTTCCTGGTTCGGGACTAGCGGGAGCTACGAGCAGTTCTTC,CASSSWFGTSGSYEQFF
TRBJ1-1,-,TRBV12-3/TRBV12-4,-,TGTGCCAGCAGGCCTCAGTCGACTGAAGCTTTCTTT,CASRPQSTEAFF
TRBJ2-2,-,TRBV28,-,TGTGCCAGCAGTCCCGCTAGCGCCGGGGAGCTGTTTTTT,CASSPASAGELFF
TRBJ2-7,few,TRBV7-2,TRBD2,TGTGCCAGCAGCACGGGCGGGAGCTCCTACGAGCAGTACTTC,CASSTGGSSYEQYF
TRBJ2-7,-,TRBV18,TRBD2,TGTGCCAGCTCACCTAGCGGGGGCGAGGGCGAGCAGTACTTC,CASSPSGGEGEQYF
TRBJ1-3,-,TRBV27,-,TGTGCCAGCAGTTTTCGCGCTGGAAACACCATATATTTT,CASSFRAGNTIYF
TRBJ1-1,-,TRBV23-1,TRBD1,TGCGCCAGCAGTCAACCCCTATACGACAGGGGGGGGATGAACACTGAAGCTTTCTTT,CASSQPLYDRGGMNTEAFF
TRBJ1-5,once,TRBV12-2,-,TGTGCAAGTCGCCCTGCCAGGGGAAGCAATCAGCCCCAGCATTTT,CASRPARGSNQPQHF
TRBJ1-1,-,TRBV7-2,-,TGTGCCAGCAGCTTACGGGGCGGGGGGCCCACTGAAGCTTTCTTT,CASSLRGGGPTEAFF
TRBJ1-1,-,TRBV4-2,TRBD1,TGTGCCAGCAGCCAAGCACCGCAGGGGGCTATAGGCACTGAAGCTTTCTTT,CASSQAPQGAIGTEAFF
TRBJ1-2,-,TRBV12-3/TRBV12-4,TRBD1,TGTGCCAGCAGTTCAGGGGGCTGGGGCTACACCTTC,CASSSGGWGYTF
TRBJ1-2,-,TRBV7-3,TRBD1,TGTGCCAGCAGCTTAGTCCCAGGGGGAAATGGCTACATCTTC,CASSLVPGGNGYIF
TRBJ2-7,-,TRBV5-1,TRBD1,TGCGCCAGCAGCTTAGGACAGGGGGTTTTTGAGCAGTACTTC,CASSLGQGVFEQYF
TRBJ2-2,-,TRBV7-3,TRBD2,TGTGCCAGCAGCTTGCTAGCGGGGGGGCCCGACACCGGGGAGCTGTTTTTT,CASSLLAGGPDTGELFF
TRBJ2-2,-,TRBV6-5,-,TGTGCCAGCAGTTACTCAAGGGGCCGCACCGGGGAGCTGTTTTTT,CASSYSRGRTGELFF
TRBJ1-1,-,TRBV6-1,-,TGTGCCAGCAGTGAAGCGCGGGGGGCCTACACTGAAGCTTTCTTT,CASSEARGAYTEAFF
TRBJ2-4,-,TRBV2,-,TGTGCCAGCGAGTCTACGGCCAAAAACATTCAGTACTTC,CASESTAKNIQYF
TRBJ1-1,-,TRBV4-3,-,TGCGCCAGCAGCCAAGCTTCAGGAGGCCTCACTGAAGCTTTCTTT,CASSQASGGLTEAFF
TRBJ2-2,-,TRBV3-1/TRBV3-2,TRBD1,TGTGCCAGCAGCCACAACTACAGGGGGCTAAACACCGGGGAGCTGTTTTTT,CASSHNYRGLNTGELFF
TRBJ2-2,-,TRBV24-1,TRBD1,TGTGCCACCAGTGATTCGGGACAGGGGGATCCCGGGGAGCTGTTTTTT,CATSDSGQGDPGELFF
TRBJ1-6,-,TRBV23-1,-,TGCGCCAGCAGTGTCCAGGGAAGAACGCATAATTCACCCCTCCACTTT,CASSVQGRTHNSPLHF
TRBJ1-2,-,TRBV27,-,TGTGCCAGCAGCCGGGGGGACAACACTAACTATGGCTACACCTTC,CASSRGDNTNYGYTF
TRBJ1-1,-,TRBV7-3,-,TGTGCCAGCAGCATACTAGGACAGTTGAACACTGAAGCTTTCTTT,CASSILGQLNTEAFF
TRBJ2-5,-,TRBV14,TRBD2,TGTGCCAGCAGCCATGGACTAGCGGGGCAAGAGACCCAGTACTTC,CASSHGLAGQETQYF
TRBJ2-2,-,TRBV2,-,TGTGCCAGCAGCAAACAGCTTCCCGGGGAGCTGTTTTTT,CASSKQLPGELFF
TRBJ2-3,once,TRBV7-8,-,TGTGCCAGCAGCTTTCGATTTGGGGGCAGGCGAAACACAGATACGCAGTATTTT,CASSFRFGGRRNTDTQYF
TRBJ2-7,-,TRBV2,-,TGTGCCAGCAGTGATAACTCCTACGAGCAGTACTTC,CASSDNSYEQYF
TRBJ1-6,-,TRBV6-6,TRBD1,TGTGCCAGCACCCAAGGGGACAGGGGATTGTCACCCCTCCACTTT,CASTQGDRGLSPLHF
TRBJ2-5,-,TRBV5-1,TRBD1,TGCGCCAGCAGCCCCGGGACAGGGGGCGAGGAGACCCAGTACTTC,CASSPGTGGEETQYF
TRBJ2-7,-,TRBV28,-,TGTGCCAGCAACCGAGAGTACGAGCAGTACTTC,CASNREYEQYF
TRBJ1-3,-,TRBV6-6,TRBD1,TGTGCCAGCAGTTACGGGACAGGCAGCTCTGGAAACACCATATATTTT,CASSYGTGSSGNTIYF
TRBJ1-1,once,TRBV28,-,TGTGCCAGCAGTTATCCCGGGACACCGAACACTGAAGCTTTCTTT,CASSYPGTPNTEAFF
TRBJ2-1,once,TRBV28,TRBD2,TGTGCCAGCAGTCCTAGCGGGGGCAATAACTACAATGAGCAGTTCTTC,CASSPSGGNNYNEQFF
TRBJ2-7,once,TRBV4-2,-,TGTGCCAGCAGCCAAGATGCCCAGACCTACGAGCAGTACTTC,CASSQDAQTYEQYF
TRBJ1-1,few,TRBV6-5,TRBD1,TGTGCCAGCACCGGGGACAGCGAAGCTTTCTTT,CASTGDSEAFF
TRBJ1-6,-,TRBV4-3,-,TGCGCCAGCAGCCAAGGTGGAGGGAGAAATTCACCCCTCCACTTT,CASSQGGGRNSPLHF
TRBJ1-5,-,TRBV6-1,-,TGTGCCAGCAGTGCCCCCCGGACAGACAAGAGCAATCAGCCCCAGCATTTT,CASSAPRTDKSNQPQHF
TRBJ1-2,-,TRBV5-4,-,TGTGCCAGCAGGGCGGGGGGCGCGGGAAACTATGGCTACACCTTC,CASRAGGAGNYGYTF
TRBJ1-5,-,TRBV6-6,-,TGTGCCAGCACGCGAGATAGCAATCAGCCCCAGCATTTT,CASTRDSNQPQHF
TRBJ2-5,once,TRBV5-1,-,TGCGCCAGCAGCCCGGGACAACCCAACCAAGAGACCCAGTACTTC,CASSPGQPNQETQYF